This T cell receptor beta chain was retrieved from a study of T cell changes during pregnancy in multiple sclerosis. Assay: immunoSEQ multiplex PCR; the TCRdb copy retains only in-frame clones and omits some. The profile shows fewer than 95,000 clones, around nine tenths of them singletons. Looked up from germline, CDR1 is SEHNR and CDR2 is FQNEAQ (reference sequence). V dropped 5 bases and J dropped 7; count of bases not matched to a gene: 9. The CDR3 totals 15 residues. V is TRBV7-9 and J is TRBJ1-4, with 8 bases fitting TRBD1. This receptor was identified in a female donor in good health, enrolled as a control in a pregnancy study. The sequencing here drew on peripheral blood, taken in the first trimester of pregnancy. CDR3 DNA sequence: TGTGCCAGCAGCCCCGACAGGGGCGGCGGTGAAAAACTGTTTTTT. Amino acid sequence: CASSPDRGGGEKLFF.